This entry features one TCR beta chain sequence. The ends were cut back, 5 bases at V and 6 bases at J, with 14 bases in the middle. This CDR3 spans 14 amino acids. CDR1 is SGHAT and CDR2 is FQNNGV in the germline V gene. Primers used in a second PCR of roughly 6 to 11 cycles were a sample-barcoded 5' primer and a J-beta primer mix. TCRdb passed the 5' RACE reads through MiXCR, listing each CDR3 protein once. Of roughly 550,000 distinct CDR3 sequences listed, less than 25% were seen once; the top ten hold less than 9%. The record originates from a study of blood T cells in healthy people across ages. The sample was also reused in another study, on T cells of mothers and their children.

The sequenced material came from blood. This sequence originates from a boy aged 5-17 years in good health. The rearrangement uses TRBV11-2 and TRBJ1-5, with D tentatively TRBD1 (6 bases). CDR3 protein: CASSPGVVSQPQHF. The CDR3 nucleotides read TGTGCCAGCAGCCCAGGGGTGGTGAGTCAGCCCCAGCATTTT.